This entry lists 18 T cell receptor beta chains sequenced from one sample in a study of cytomegalovirus exposure and HLA in healthy donors (dated by TCRdb to between 2016 and 2019). Preparation of the library involved the immunoSEQ multiplex PCR assay. The multiplex PCR relied on a mix of 60 forward primers for TCR Vbeta segments and 13 reverse primers for TCR Jbeta segments. TCRdb obtained this table from immuneACCESS and retained in-frame rearrangements with V and J assigned. These tables miss some clones; where compared with another copy, unresolved V genes account for less than half of the shortfall, and the remainder is unexplained. This sample's table carries tens of thousands of clones. Roughly 6% of the sample goes to the ten largest clones. The sample comprised PBMCs. The origin of the receptors is a man aged 30 to 39 in good health and CMV-seronegative.

This chain connects TRBV18 to TRBJ1-4, with 7 positions matching TRBD1. The CDR3 sequence is 16 residues long. The germline gives CDR1 KGHSH, CDR2 LQKENI. Losses at the gene ends were 4 bases for V and 5 bases for J; bases not matched to a gene: 10. CDR3 DNA: TGTGCCAGCTCACAACCGGTGGGACAGACAAATGAAAAACTGTTTTTT. Its translation is CASSQPVGQTNEKLFF.

The chain couples TRBV5-1 to TRBJ2-2; TRBD1 aligns across 9 bases. CDR3 size: 15 residues. The ends lost 7 bases at V and 2 bases at J; junction bases unmatched: 6. CDR1 is SGHRS, CDR2 YFSETQ, per germline. The CDR3 nucleotides read TGCGCCAGCTGGTCGGGACAGGGTAACACCGGGGAGCTGTTTTTT. Its translation: CASWSGQGNTGELFF.

The chain recombines TRBV27 with TRBJ2-3; 9 positions agree with TRBD2. Germline V CDR1 and CDR2: MNHEY, SMNVEV (reference sequence). There are 15 residues in the CDR3. Germline trimming cut 2 bases from V and 5 bases from J; bases unmatched to any gene: 5. Here the CDR3 DNA reads TGTGCCAGCAGTTTACGCGGGGGGGCCATAGATACGCAGTATTTT. This translates into CASSLRGGAIDTQYF.

The rearrangement uses TRBV7-8 and TRBJ2-7; 9 bases are shared with TRBD1. V lost 5 bases, J lost 3 bases, and 11 bases stayed unmatched. The CDR3 extends over 16 amino acids. The germline CDR1 and CDR2 sequences are SGHVS and FQNEAQ. The chain's CDR3 is CASSTRTGGSVYEQYF. Written as DNA, the CDR3 is TGTGCCAGCAGCACACGCACAGGGGGCTCGGTCTACGAGCAGTACTTC.

The chain is built from TRBV14 and TRBJ2-5, with D possibly being TRBD1 (6 bases). The V and J ends lost 6 bases and 1 base respectively, with 12 bases between them. CDR3 length: 14 amino acids. Germline CDR1 reads SGHDN; CDR2 reads FVKESK. CDR3 nucleotide sequence: TGTGCCAGCAGAGAAGGACAGAGCCAAGAGACCCAGTACTTC. It specifies CASREGQSQETQYF.

The rearrangement links TRBV19 to TRBJ2-4; TRBD2 matches 11 bases. Trimming removed 11 bases from V and 8 bases from J; junction bases left unmatched: 14. Germline CDR1 is LNHDA and CDR2 is SQIVND (reference sequence). This CDR3 has 15 residues. CDR3 sequence (DNA): TGTGCCTCCCGACTAGCGGGAATGGGAGGGGACATTCAGTACTTC. It specifies CASRLAGMGGDIQYF.

The chain's CDR3 is CASSLWQQETQYF. The CDR3 bases are TGTGCCAGCAGCTTATGGCAGCAAGAGACCCAGTACTTC. The chain carries TRBV7-2 and TRBJ2-5; no clear D gene. Germline CDR1 reads SGHTA; CDR2 reads FQGNSA. This CDR3 is 13 amino acids long. Trimming stripped 2 bases from V and 2 bases from J, with 6 bases between.

This rearrangement joins TRBV7-8 to TRBJ1-6; D is possibly TRBD1 (5 bases). Trimming removed 3 bases at V and 5 bases at J, with 8 bases between. This CDR3 has 14 amino acids. Germline CDR1 and CDR2: SGHVS and FQNEAQ. CDR3 in amino acids: CASSLGQHNSPLHF. CDR3 bases: TGTGCCAGCAGCTTGGGGCAGCATAATTCACCCCTCCACTTT. Full variable domain (missing parts from reference TRBV7-8 and TRBJ1-6): GAGVSQSPRYKVAKRGQDVALRCDPISGHVSLFWYQQALGQGPEFLTYFQNEAQLDKSGLPSDRFFAERPEGSVSTLKIQRTQQEDSAVYLCASSLGQHNSPLHFGNGTRLTVT.

The J gene is TRBJ2-1, the V gene TRBV4-3, with 8 nucleotides matching TRBD2. This CDR3 is built from 16 residues. J lost 8 bases, V lost 1 base, and 10 bases had no gene match. From germline, CDR1 is LGHNA and CDR2 YSLEER. Here the CDR3 reads CASSQVVAGLRDEQFF. CDR3 DNA sequence: TGCGCCAGCAGCCAAGTAGTAGCGGGGCTTAGGGATGAGCAGTTCTTC.

The chain employs TRBV6-4 and TRBJ2-1, with D tentatively TRBD2 (5 bases). CDR1 is MRHNA and CDR2 is SNTAGT in the germline V gene. The CDR3 spans 14 residues. V was pared by 6 bases and J by 5 bases, with 14 bases between. CDR3 nucleotide sequence: TGTGCCAGCAGCCCTTCCAAGGGAGACAATGAGCAGTTCTTC. It translates to CASSPSKGDNEQFF.

The chain joins TRBV14 to TRBJ1-1; D is unresolved. This CDR3 is built from 16 residues. CDR1 and CDR2 from the germline V gene are SGHDN and FVKESK. Trimming took 2 bases from V and 1 from J, leaving 14 bases between them. CDR3 residues: CASSQISGRANTEAFF. In DNA, the CDR3 is TGTGCCAGCAGCCAAATCTCCGGGAGAGCGAACACTGAAGCTTTCTTT.

The chain joins TRBV19 to TRBJ2-3, with 11 bases identical to TRBD1. V was clipped by 5 bases and J by 7 bases; unmatched bases: 8. The CDR3 totals 15 residues. Germline-derived CDR1 and CDR2 are LNHDA and SQIVND (reference sequence). The CDR3: CASSAGTGGSHTQYF. CDR3 DNA: TGTGCCAGTAGTGCAGGGACAGGGGGGTCCCATACGCAGTATTTT.

This chain joins TRBV5-4 and TRBJ1-4, with 7 positions matching TRBD1. Germline trimming cut 4 bases from V and 0 bases from J; bases unmatched to any gene: 3. The germline CDR1 and CDR2 sequences are SGHNT and YYREEE (reference sequence). This CDR3 is 15 amino acids long. Here the CDR3 reads CASSETGSTNEKLFF. CDR3 nucleotide sequence: TGTGCCAGCAGCGAGACAGGGTCAACTAATGAAAAACTGTTTTTT.

The chain combines TRBV10-3 with TRBJ1-2; D gene unclear. CDR1 and CDR2 from the germline V gene are ENHRY and SYGVKD. CDR3 length equals 12 residues. Deletions cut 7 bases from V and 9 bases from J, with 15 bases between. The CDR3 region is CAITEFAGSYTF. The CDR3 DNA reads as TGTGCCATCACCGAGTTCGCTGGTAGCTACACCTTC.

The V call is TRBV10-1, the J call TRBJ2-7; D gene unclear. CDR1 and CDR2 (germline): WNHNN, SYGVQD (reference sequence). This CDR3 is 15 amino acids long. V dropped 3 bases and J dropped 2 bases, with 14 bases sitting between them. Written as DNA, the CDR3 is TGCGCCAGCAGTGATTCGGAGTCATGGACCTACGAGCAGTACTTC. This gives the protein CASSDSESWTYEQYF.

The V gene is TRBV6-5, the J gene TRBJ2-2; 9 positions agree with TRBD1. V lost 6 bases to trimming and J lost 7 bases; unmatched junction nucleotides: 9. CDR1 MNHEY and CDR2 SVGAGI come from the germline V gene. This CDR3 contains 15 residues. This chain's CDR3 is CASRGQGIRIGELFF. The DNA for the CDR3 is TGTGCCAGCAGGGGACAGGGCATTCGGATCGGGGAGCTGTTTTTT.

The V call is TRBV14, the J call TRBJ1-1; TRBD1 is a possible D gene (5 bases). Germline lookup yields CDR1 SGHDN and CDR2 FVKESK. The V gene lost 0 bases and the J gene lost 0 bases, with 8 bases spanning the gap. The CDR3 spans 15 residues. This CDR3 reads CASSQDIGVNTEAFF. CDR3 DNA: TGTGCCAGCAGCCAAGATATAGGGGTGAACACTGAAGCTTTCTTT. The whole variable domain, filled in from reference TRBV14 and TRBJ1-1, reads EAGVTQFPSHSVIEKGQTVTLRCDPISGHDNLYWYRRVMGKEIKFLLHFVKESKQDESGMPNNRFLAERTGGTYSTLKVQPAELEDSGVYFCASSQDIGVNTEAFFGQGTRLTVV.

J is TRBJ2-7 and V is TRBV6-5; D ambiguous. The CDR3 runs to 11 residues. V lost 5 bases to trimming and J lost 3 bases, with 5 bases between them. Germline CDR1 reads MNHEY; CDR2 reads SVGAGI. CDR3 sequence: CASSDNYEQYF. The CDR3 nucleotides read TGTGCCAGCAGTGACAACTACGAGCAGTACTTC.